These T cell receptor beta chains were read from a single sample in a study of post-analysis software for immune sequencing data. TCRdb used MiXCR to reprocess the PCR reads, holding one entry per CDR3 protein. The top ten hold 4% to 5.5% of the sample, which has hundreds of thousands of distinct CDR3 sequences, approximately 53% seen once. The sample taken for sequencing was blood. The origin of the receptors is a girl aged 10-17 years with multiple sclerosis. CDR3s include the opening cysteine and the closing phenylalanine or tryptophan. The order of the fields is V gene, clone size, J gene, D gene, CDR3 protein, CDR3 DNA. A D gene is named only where the DNA matches it firmly. Part of the rows lack a size; the others show once, few, many or a class for expanded clones.

V: TRBV7-9; size: NA; J: TRBJ2-6; D: NA; CDR3: CASSSGSLGRWGANVLTF; DNA: TGTGCCAGCAGCTCCGGCAGCCTGGGACGGTGGGGGGCCAACGTCCTGACTTTC
V: TRBV4-2; size: once; J: TRBJ2-2; D: NA; CDR3: CASSQPDSYTGELFF; DNA: TGTGCCAGCAGCCAACCCGACAGTTACACCGGGGAGCTGTTTTTT
V: TRBV9; size: few; J: TRBJ2-3; D: TRBD1; CDR3: CASSAPGQGRDTQYF; DNA: TGTGCCAGCAGCGCACCGGGACAGGGGAGGGATACGCAGTATTTT
V: TRBV20-1; size: NA; J: TRBJ2-5; D: TRBD2; CDR3: CSARDPSGRGQETQYF; DNA: TGCAGTGCTAGAGACCCTAGCGGGAGGGGTCAAGAGACCCAGTACTTC
V: TRBV5-6; size: few; J: TRBJ2-1; D: TRBD1; CDR3: CASSPDRDPLYNEQFF; DNA: TGTGCCAGCAGCCCTGACAGGGACCCCCTCTACAATGAGCAGTTCTTC
V: TRBV7-3; size: few; J: TRBJ2-1; D: NA; CDR3: CASSFDRASDEQFF; DNA: TGTGCCAGCAGTTTCGACAGGGCTAGCGATGAGCAGTTCTTC
V: TRBV29-1; size: few; J: TRBJ2-7; D: TRBD1; CDR3: CSATDRGLYEQYF; DNA: TGCAGCGCAACGGACAGGGGGCTCTACGAGCAGTACTTC
V: TRBV10-3; size: NA; J: TRBJ2-3; D: NA; CDR3: CAAQFAKGSTDTQYF; DNA: TGTGCCGCACAGTTCGCGAAGGGGAGCACAGATACGCAGTATTTT
V: TRBV20-1; size: few; J: TRBJ2-7; D: TRBD2; CDR3: CSASSGGGSSYEQYF; DNA: TGCAGTGCTAGCTCGGGCGGGGGTTCCTCCTACGAGCAGTACTTC
V: TRBV12-3/TRBV12-4; size: NA; J: TRBJ2-7; D: NA; CDR3: CASKEAGRGDYYEQYF; DNA: TGTGCCAGCAAAGAGGCGGGCAGGGGCGATTACTACGAGCAGTACTTC
V: TRBV7-8; size: NA; J: TRBJ2-7; D: TRBD2; CDR3: CASSLVAGAISYEQYF; DNA: TGTGCCAGCAGCTTGGTAGCGGGCGCGATCTCCTACGAGCAGTACTTC
V: TRBV6-2/TRBV6-3; size: NA; J: TRBJ2-7; D: NA; CDR3: CASSYYRTLALEQYF; DNA: TGTGCCAGCAGTTACTATCGGACCCTGGCGCTCGAGCAGTACTTC
V: TRBV20-1; size: once; J: TRBJ1-2; D: NA; CDR3: CSARGPGNYGYTF; DNA: TGCAGTGCTAGAGGCCCAGGCAACTATGGCTACACCTTC
V: TRBV18; size: few; J: TRBJ1-1; D: NA; CDR3: CASSPSYDPNTEAFF; DNA: TGTGCCAGCTCACCGTCTTACGACCCAAACACTGAAGCTTTCTTT
V: TRBV29-1; size: NA; J: TRBJ1-5; D: TRBD1; CDR3: CSVKTGDNQPQHF; DNA: TGCAGCGTTAAAACAGGGGACAATCAGCCCCAGCATTTT
V: TRBV7-2; size: few; J: TRBJ2-7; D: NA; CDR3: CASSLSVRTNYEQYF; DNA: TGTGCCAGCAGCCTTAGCGTGAGGACGAATTACGAGCAGTACTTC
V: TRBV20-1; size: NA; J: TRBJ2-5; D: NA; CDR3: CSARNSGDYLGTQYF; DNA: TGCAGTGCTAGAAATAGCGGAGATTACCTTGGGACCCAGTACTTC
V: TRBV20-1; size: NA; J: TRBJ1-6; D: TRBD1; CDR3: CSAVPRGRLNSPLHF; DNA: TGCAGTGCTGTTCCGAGGGGGCGCTTGAATTCACCCCTCCACTTT
V: TRBV20-1; size: NA; J: TRBJ2-3; D: NA; CDR3: CSASDTDTQYF; DNA: TGCAGTGCTAGTGATACAGATACGCAGTATTTT
V: TRBV7-9; size: NA; J: TRBJ2-5; D: TRBD1; CDR3: CASSSDRGKETQYF; DNA: TGTGCCAGCAGCTCTGACAGGGGAAAAGAGACACAGTACTTC
V: TRBV7-3; size: few; J: TRBJ1-1; D: NA; CDR3: CASSLRGKNTEAFF; DNA: TGTGCCAGCAGCTTAAGGGGAAAGAACACTGAAGCTTTCTTT
V: TRBV10-3; size: NA; J: TRBJ1-4; D: NA; CDR3: CAISESSRGNEKLFF; DNA: TGTGCCATCAGTGAGTCGAGCCGGGGTAATGAAAAACTGTTTTTT
V: TRBV15; size: NA; J: TRBJ2-5; D: TRBD2; CDR3: CATSWGTSGGQETQYF; DNA: TGTGCCACCAGCTGGGGGACTAGCGGAGGCCAAGAGACCCAGTACTTC
V: TRBV7-8; size: NA; J: TRBJ2-5; D: NA; CDR3: CASSLSVDRGGQETQYF; DNA: TGTGCCAGCAGCTTATCGGTAGACAGGGGAGGGCAAGAGACCCAGTACTTC
V: TRBV12-3/TRBV12-4; size: NA; J: TRBJ2-1; D: TRBD2; CDR3: CASSSGSGSYNEQFF; DNA: TGTGCCAGCAGTAGCGGGAGTGGCTCCTACAATGAGCAGTTCTTC
V: TRBV7-6; size: NA; J: TRBJ2-5; D: TRBD1; CDR3: CASSLDTGAWETQYF; DNA: TGTGCCAGCAGCTTAGACACAGGGGCTTGGGAGACCCAGTACTTC
V: TRBV7-2; size: NA; J: TRBJ2-3; D: NA; CDR3: CANSLAGDTQYF; DNA: TGTGCCAACAGCTTAGCTGGGGATACGCAGTATTTT
V: TRBV20-1; size: once; J: TRBJ1-2; D: NA; CDR3: CSARARASNYGYTF; DNA: TGCAGTGCTAGAGCACGGGCCTCGAACTATGGCTACACCTTC
V: TRBV13; size: NA; J: TRBJ2-7; D: TRBD1; CDR3: CASSETRTGVYEQYF; DNA: TGTGCCAGCAGCGAGACCCGGACAGGGGTGTACGAGCAGTACTTC
V: TRBV20-1; size: NA; J: TRBJ2-7; D: NA; CDR3: CSARAYTDYEQYF; DNA: TGCAGTGCTAGAGCCTATACGGACTACGAGCAGTACTTC
V: TRBV5-1; size: many; J: TRBJ2-7; D: NA; CDR3: CASSSGGGYEQYF; DNA: TGCGCCAGCAGTTCTGGCGGAGGCTACGAGCAGTACTTC
V: TRBV6-6; size: NA; J: TRBJ2-1; D: TRBD2; CDR3: CASSYIVGTSGSDEQFF; DNA: TGTGCCAGCAGTTACATCGTCGGGACTAGCGGGAGCGATGAGCAGTTCTTC
V: TRBV29-1; size: NA; J: TRBJ1-1; D: NA; CDR3: CSVRTQPWTEAFF; DNA: TGCAGCGTGCGGACCCAACCTTGGACTGAAGCTTTCTTT
V: TRBV12-3/TRBV12-4; size: NA; J: TRBJ2-7; D: NA; CDR3: CASNMGLGGYEQYF; DNA: TGTGCCAGCAATATGGGACTGGGGGGTTACGAGCAGTACTTC
V: TRBV10-3; size: NA; J: TRBJ2-1; D: TRBD1; CDR3: CAISGDRLRDEQFF; DNA: TGTGCCATCAGCGGGGACAGGCTAAGGGATGAGCAGTTCTTC
V: TRBV27; size: NA; J: TRBJ2-1; D: NA; CDR3: CASSSVRLPYNEQFF; DNA: TGTGCCAGCAGCTCCGTACGGCTCCCCTACAATGAGCAGTTCTTC
V: TRBV24-1; size: NA; J: TRBJ2-1; D: TRBD1; CDR3: CATSDRTGQQNEQFF; DNA: TGTGCCACCAGTGATCGAACGGGACAGCAAAATGAGCAGTTCTTC
V: TRBV6-5; size: few; J: TRBJ2-3; D: NA; CDR3: CASSWDITDTQYF; DNA: TGTGCCAGCAGTTGGGACATCACAGATACGCAGTATTTT
V: TRBV11-2; size: NA; J: TRBJ2-7; D: TRBD2; CDR3: CASSLHPTTSVPEQYF; DNA: TGTGCCAGCAGCTTACACCCTACGACTAGCGTTCCCGAGCAGTACTTC
V: TRBV5-1; size: NA; J: TRBJ2-1; D: NA; CDR3: CASSPRQGENEQFF; DNA: TGCGCCAGCAGCCCCCGCCAGGGAGAAAATGAGCAGTTCTTC
V: TRBV12-3/TRBV12-4; size: NA; J: TRBJ1-1; D: NA; CDR3: CASSLGLGSGMNTEAFF; DNA: TGTGCCAGCAGTTTAGGTCTGGGATCCGGGATGAACACTGAAGCTTTCTTT